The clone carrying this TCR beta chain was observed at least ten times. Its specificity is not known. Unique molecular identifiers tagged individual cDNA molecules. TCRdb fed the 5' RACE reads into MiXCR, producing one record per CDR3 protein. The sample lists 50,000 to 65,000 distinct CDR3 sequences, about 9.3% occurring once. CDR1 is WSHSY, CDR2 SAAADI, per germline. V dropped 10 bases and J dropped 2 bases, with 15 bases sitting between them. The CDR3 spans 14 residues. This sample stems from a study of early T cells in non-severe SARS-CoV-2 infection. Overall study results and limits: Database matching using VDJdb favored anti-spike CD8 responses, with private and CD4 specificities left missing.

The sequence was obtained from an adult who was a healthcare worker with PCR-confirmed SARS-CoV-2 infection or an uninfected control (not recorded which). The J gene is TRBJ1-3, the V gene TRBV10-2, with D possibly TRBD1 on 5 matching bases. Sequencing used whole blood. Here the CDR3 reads CATMRRGAGNTIYF. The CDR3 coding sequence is TGCGCCACAATGCGGCGGGGGGCTGGAAACACCATATATTTT.